Listed here is a single T cell receptor beta chain. The data are from a study of CD8+ T cells in alopecia areata. In each case, RNA was isolated and then reverse transcribed into cDNA as the sequencing template. Profiling relied on immunoSEQ multiplex PCR, and the TCRdb table lists in-frame clones only, not all of them. In the table there are 15,000 to 20,000 clones, 59% of which are singletons. Treatment meaning: oral pan-JAK inhibitor, 5-10 mg twice daily. Collected material from alopecia areata patients comprised lesional scalp punch biopsies and peripheral blood. Trimming cost V 0 bases and J 3 bases, with 10 bases left between them. CDR3 size: 15 residues. The germline gives CDR1 SGHRS, CDR2 YFSETQ.

The specimen was skin, collected at week 4, from a patient treated with tofacitinib. This clonotype originated in a human donor with alopecia areata. The rearrangement uses TRBV5-1 and TRBJ2-1, with a possible D match to TRBD2 (6 bases). The CDR3 spells CASSLGGGNYNEQFF. The CDR3 region has the DNA TGCGCCAGCAGCTTGGGAGGCGGGAACTACAATGAGCAGTTCTTC.